The 24 T cell receptor beta chains below come from one sample, sequenced in a study of monozygotic twins with inflammatory bowel disease. Reprocessing the 5' RACE reads, TCRdb reports a single entry for every CDR3 protein and omits DNA. The sample includes some 160,000 distinct CDR3 sequences. Sample: blood. The receptors stem from a human donor with ulcerative colitis or Crohn's disease, or a healthy co-twin of an affected twin (not recorded which).

The chain employs TRBV6-1 and TRBJ1-2; TCRdb's D call of TRBD1 is untestable without DNA. The germline V gene encodes CDR1 MNHNS and CDR2 SASEGT. The length of the CDR3 is 14 residues. Here the CDR3 reads CASSEAGQSYGYTF.

This rearrangement joins TRBV6-1 to TRBJ1-5. CDR3 length: 13 residues. Germline V gene sequence: CDR1 MNHNS, CDR2 SASEGT. CDR3 amino acids: CASSGQRGQPQHF.

This chain links TRBV4-1 with TRBJ2-1. The germline V gene encodes CDR1 MGHRA and CDR2 YSYEKL. This CDR3 has 12 residues. Here the CDR3 reads CASSHPGREQFF.

The chain carries TRBV5-6 and TRBJ2-1; the D call from TCRdb, TRBD2, cannot be confirmed without DNA. Germline values: CDR1 SGHDT, CDR2 YYEEEE. The CDR3 contains 14 residues. The CDR3 loop is CASSLVAGRHEQFF.

This chain links TRBV6-6 with TRBJ2-7; the TCRdb call, TRBD1, lacks DNA for checking. CDR1 MNHNY and CDR2 SVGAGI come from the germline V gene (reference sequence). The CDR3 sequence is 14 residues long. CDR3 in amino acids: CASSLAGGIGEQYF.

The chain employs TRBV7-9 and TRBJ1-1. Germline CDR1 is SEHNR and CDR2 is FQNEAQ (reference sequence). The CDR3 extends over 16 amino acids. The CDR3 region is CASSLEAQLMNTEAFF. Full variable domain (missing parts from reference TRBV7-9 and TRBJ1-1): DTGVSQNPRHKITKRGQNVTFRCDPISEHNRLYWYRQTLGQGPEFLTYFQNEAQLEKSRLLSDRFSAERPKGSFSTLEIQRTEQGDSAMYLCASSLEAQLMNTEAFFGQGTRLTVV.

The gene calls are TRBV19 and TRBJ2-3. Germline assignment: CDR1 LNHDA and CDR2 SQIVND (reference sequence). This CDR3 is 14 amino acids long. CDR3 sequence reads: CASSTGVGTDTQYF.

The genes are TRBV5-1 and TRBJ2-1; with no DNA, the TCRdb D assignment of TRBD2 cannot be verified. Germline V gives CDR1 SGHRS, CDR2 YFSETQ. There are 16 residues in the CDR3. CDR3 amino acids: CASSLSLAETYNEQFF. The variable domain in full, completed from reference TRBV5-1 and TRBJ2-1, reads KAGVTQTPRYLIKTRGQQVTLSCSPISGHRSVSWYQQTPGQGLQFLFEYFSETQRNKGNFPGRFSGRQFSNSRSEMNVSTLELGDSALYLCASSLSLAETYNEQFFGPGTRLTVL.

This rearrangement joins TRBV11-1 to TRBJ2-1; TCRdb outputs TRBD2, but without DNA this stays unchecked. Germline CDR1 is SGHAT and CDR2 is FQDESV (reference sequence). The CDR3 loop spans 18 amino acids. The CDR3 loop reads CASTTPQTSGSSYNEQFF.

This chain connects TRBV5-1 to TRBJ2-3; TCRdb lists TRBD1, though no DNA is available to test this call. CDR1 SGHRS and CDR2 YFSETQ come from the germline V gene. The CDR3 is made up of 15 amino acids. CDR3 sequence: CASSPRKGSTDTQYF. Variable domain in full (rest from reference TRBV5-1 and TRBJ2-3): KAGVTQTPRYLIKTRGQQVTLSCSPISGHRSVSWYQQTPGQGLQFLFEYFSETQRNKGNFPGRFSGRQFSNSRSEMNVSTLELGDSALYLCASSPRKGSTDTQYFGPGTRLTVL.

The chain uses TRBV29-1 and TRBJ2-5; TCRdb proposes TRBD2, but this gene call is untestable without DNA. CDR3 length: 15 amino acids. Germline CDR1 and CDR2: SQVTM and ANQGSEA. The CDR3 loop reads CSPVPPAGVGETQYF.

This CDR3 is CASSRGSRGYNEQFF. The gene calls are TRBV11-3 and TRBJ2-1; as DNA is missing, the TRBD1 call by TCRdb cannot be tested. Germline-derived CDR1 and CDR2 are SGHNT and YENEEA. The CDR3 totals 15 residues.

V usage is TRBV28 and J usage is TRBJ2-2. CDR1 and CDR2 (germline): MDHEN, SYDVKM. CDR3 length: 13 residues. CDR3 loop: CASSFGRTGELFF. Full variable domain (remainder filled in from reference TRBV28 and TRBJ2-2): DVKVTQSSRYLVKRTGEKVFLECVQDMDHENMFWYRQDPGLGLRLIYFSYDVKMKEKGDIPEGYSVSREKKERFSLILESASTNQTSMYLCASSFGRTGELFFGEGSRLTVL.

This chain connects TRBV7-9 to TRBJ2-7; checking the TCRdb D call of TRBD2 is not possible without DNA. Per the germline V gene, CDR1 is SEHNR and CDR2 is FQNEAQ (reference sequence). The CDR3 extends over 13 amino acids. CDR3 amino acids: CASSLAGGDEQYF. The variable domain in full, completed from reference TRBV7-9 and TRBJ2-7, reads DTGVSQNPRHKITKRGQNVTFRCDPISEHNRLYWYRQTLGQGPEFLTYFQNEAQLEKSRLLSDRFSAERPKGSFSTLEIQRTEQGDSAMYLCASSLAGGDEQYFGPGTRLTVT.

This rearrangement joins TRBV7-9 to TRBJ1-1; TCRdb names TRBD1, which stays unverified in the absence of DNA. CDR3 length: 15 residues. CDR1 is SEHNR and CDR2 is FQNEAQ in the germline V gene (reference sequence). The CDR3: CASSLTTGYGAEAFF.

This rearrangement joins TRBV6-1 to TRBJ1-3; TCRdb's D call, TRBD1, is unchecked because there is no DNA. The CDR3 runs to 14 residues. Germline loops: CDR1 MNHNS, CDR2 SASEGT. CDR3 sequence: CASSRQGTGNTIYF.

The CDR3 loop is CASSTTGQWGYIQYF. This chain joins TRBV5-1 and TRBJ2-4; TCRdb lists TRBD1, though no DNA is available to test this call. The CDR3 is 15 amino acids. CDR1 and CDR2 from the germline V gene are SGHRS and YFSETQ.

V and J are TRBV5-1 and TRBJ2-3; TCRdb names TRBD1, which stays unverified in the absence of DNA. The CDR3 is 14 residues long. CDR1 is SGHRS, CDR2 YFSETQ, per germline. CDR3 amino acids: CASLPGTGENTQYF.

The chain couples TRBV20-1 to TRBJ1-5; as DNA is missing, the TRBD1 call by TCRdb cannot be tested. In germline, CDR1 is DFQATT, CDR2 SNEGSKA (reference sequence). CDR3 length equals 14 residues. CDR3 amino acids: CSAIGTGANQPQHF.

This chain joins TRBV3-1 and TRBJ1-1. Germline V gene data show CDR1 as LGHDT and CDR2 as YNNKEL (reference sequence). The CDR3 spans 13 residues. The CDR3 sequence is CASSQGGSTEAFF.

The chain is built from TRBV20-1 and TRBJ2-3; TCRdb selects TRBD2, and the lack of DNA leaves this call unchecked. Per the germline V gene, CDR1 is DFQATT and CDR2 is SNEGSKA (reference sequence). This CDR3 is built from 14 residues. The CDR3 loop is CSAREGGRTDTQYF.

The chain employs TRBV6-1 and TRBJ2-2; TCRdb's assignment of TRBD2 cannot be checked, as there is no DNA. This CDR3 spans 15 amino acids. From germline, CDR1 is MNHNS and CDR2 SASEGT. CDR3 in amino acids: CASSPSGRGTGELFF.

The chain carries TRBV7-9 and TRBJ1-5; checking the TCRdb D call of TRBD1 is not possible without DNA. Germline values: CDR1 SEHNR, CDR2 FQNEAQ (reference sequence). CDR3 length: 16 residues. The CDR3 region is CASSLGTGGRNQPQHF.

The genes are TRBV14 and TRBJ1-2. Germline CDR1 SGHDN, CDR2 FVKESK. CDR3 length equals 14 residues. CDR3 residues: CASSQGRWIASYTF.